The next 31 T cell receptor beta chains were all read from a single sample in a study of T-cell memory formation after mild COVID-19. TCRdb re-analysed the 5' RACE reads in MiXCR, keeping a single row per CDR3 protein. The sample has about 290,000 distinct CDR3 sequences, approximately 15% seen once. Material for sequencing was PBMCs or a T cell subset sorted from them (not recorded which). These TCRs come from a man aged 18-30 years who had mild COVID-19 (a few samples of this study predate the infection). Cell type and time point are not known.

V is TRBV4-1 and J is TRBJ2-7, with TRBD1 matching over 7 bases. V lost 4 bases and J lost 1; bases outside the gene matches: 10. Germline CDR1 MGHRA, CDR2 YSYEKL. This CDR3 contains 16 residues. As DNA, the CDR3 is TGCGCCAGCAGCCCCGACCGGGACAGAACGTCCTACGAGCAGTACGTC. Translating gives CASSPDRDRTSYEQYV.

This chain connects TRBV7-2 to TRBJ1-6; a weak D match, TRBD1 (6 bases). There are 14 residues in the CDR3. Germline assignment: CDR1 SGHTA and CDR2 FQGNSA. V dropped 7 bases and J dropped 8 bases, with 15 bases sitting between them. The CDR3 DNA follows: TGTGCCAGCAACCTCGTGGGGGGCCATTCACCCCTCCACTTT. Translating gives CASNLVGGHSPLHF.

This clonotype was counted ten times or more. The chain couples TRBV20-1 to TRBJ1-4; no firm D call. Germline V gene sequence: CDR1 DFQATT, CDR2 SNEGSKA (reference sequence). V lost 6 bases and J lost 0, with 8 bases in between. The CDR3 runs to 13 residues. CDR3 bases: TGCAGTGCAAGATGGGCAACTAATGAAAAACTGTTTTTT. Translating gives CSARWATNEKLFF.

This clonotype was counted a few times. The chain has TRBV7-6 and TRBJ2-1; 7 bases are a match to TRBD2. Germline-derived CDR1 and CDR2 are SGHVS and FNYEAQ. The CDR3 length is 16 residues. V lost 2 bases to trimming and J lost 8 bases; unmatched junction nucleotides: 12. As DNA, the CDR3 is TGTGCCAGCAGCTTATTAGCCAGCGGGGATTCCCATGAGCAGTTCTTC. It specifies CASSLLASGDSHEQFF.

Many counts were recorded for this clonotype. The chain carries TRBV18 and TRBJ2-5; tentative D call: TRBD1 (6 bases). CDR3 length: 14 amino acids. Trimming pared 4 bases from V and 2 bases from J, leaving 11 bases between. Looked up from germline, CDR1 is KGHSH and CDR2 is LQKENI. CDR3 DNA: TGTGCCAGCTCACTTACAGGGAGACAAGAGACCCAGTACTTC. Residues: CASSLTGRQETQYF.

This clonotype was seen a handful of times. CDR3 coding DNA: TGTGCCAGCAGCTTAGGACAGGAGTGGAACACCATATATTTT. Translated, it gives CASSLGQEWNTIYF. The chain joins TRBV7-9 to TRBJ1-3, with a possible D match to TRBD1 (6 bases). V dropped 1 base and J dropped 7 bases, with 11 bases sitting between them. Germline assignment: CDR1 SEHNR and CDR2 FQNEAQ (reference sequence). This CDR3 has 14 residues.

This chain links TRBV7-8 with TRBJ1-1; no definite D call. In germline, CDR1 is SGHVS, CDR2 FQNEAQ. There are 12 residues in the CDR3. V was shortened by 6 bases and J by 5 bases, with 10 bases between the two germline ends. The CDR3, as DNA: TGTGCCAGCAGATCGTCAATGACTGAAGCTTTCTTT. It yields the protein CASRSSMTEAFF.

The chain recombines TRBV12-3 or TRBV12-4 with TRBJ1-2; no reliable D call. Trimming took 1 base from V and 4 from J, leaving 4 bases between them. The CDR3 totals 12 residues. DNA for the CDR3: TGTGCCAGCAGTTTAGATGTCTATGGCTACACCTTC. This sequence encodes CASSLDVYGYTF.

This clonotype has more than one count but fewer than ten. The chain couples TRBV7-2 to TRBJ2-5; D unresolved. V lost 0 bases to trimming and J lost 9 bases, with 8 bases between them. Looked up from germline, CDR1 is SGHTA and CDR2 is FQGNSA. The CDR3 is 12 residues long. CDR3 sequence (DNA): TGTGCCAGCAGCTTAGCGGGCTCGGCCCAGTACTTC. Translating it yields CASSLAGSAQYF. Looking up the rest from reference TRBV7-2 and TRBJ2-5 gives the full variable domain: GAGVSQSPSNKVTEKGKDVELRCDPISGHTALYWYRQSLGQGLEFLIYFQGNSAPDKSGLPSDRFSAERTGGSVSTLTIQRTQQEDSAVYLCASSLAGSAQYFGPGTRLLVL.

This clonotype was recorded at least ten times. The chain couples TRBV5-1 to TRBJ2-1, with D possibly matching TRBD2 (5 bases). The CDR3 sequence is 13 residues long. In germline, CDR1 is SGHRS, CDR2 YFSETQ. V was shortened by 6 bases and J by 4 bases, with 11 bases between the two germline ends. CDR3: CASTPPGYNEQFF. The CDR3 bases are TGCGCCAGCACCCCCCCGGGATACAATGAGCAGTTCTTC.

The chain links TRBV30 to TRBJ1-1, with a possible D match to TRBD1 (5 bases). The germline gives CDR1 GTSNPN, CDR2 SVGIG (reference sequence). CDR3 length: 14 residues. The V and J ends lost 2 bases and 5 bases respectively, with 15 bases between them. CDR3 protein: CAWSTGRAGTEAFF. CDR3 DNA: TGTGCCTGGAGTACGGGCAGGGCTGGGACTGAAGCTTTCTTT.

There are a few counts of this clonotype. The chain uses TRBV5-1 and TRBJ1-6; TRBD1 might be the D (5 bases). V was pared by 0 bases and J by 10 bases, with 14 bases between. The V gene's germline CDR1 is SGHRS and CDR2 YFSETQ. The CDR3 extends over 15 amino acids. The CDR3 region has the DNA TGCGCCAGCAGCTTGGTGGGCAGGGAAAGATCACCCCTCCACTTT. Translation gives CASSLVGRERSPLHF. Full variable domain (missing parts from reference TRBV5-1 and TRBJ1-6): KAGVTQTPRYLIKTRGQQVTLSCSPISGHRSVSWYQQTPGQGLQFLFEYFSETQRNKGNFPGRFSGRQFSNSRSEMNVSTLELGDSALYLCASSLVGRERSPLHFGNGTRLTVT.

The chain is built from TRBV20-1 and TRBJ2-4; no reliable D call. Germline V lookup: CDR1 DFQATT, CDR2 SNEGSKA (reference sequence). With 0 bases removed from V and 4 bases from J, the gap between germline ends came to 10 bases. The CDR3 has 14 amino acids. The CDR3 region has the DNA TGCAGTGCTAGAGAACAAAGGTCTAAAAACATTCAGTACTTC. Amino acids: CSAREQRSKNIQYF.

The V call is TRBV15, the J call TRBJ2-1; D possibly matches TRBD1 or TRBD2 (7 bases each). V lost 4 bases and J 7 bases, leaving 14 bases between the germline ends. Looked up from germline, CDR1 is LNHNV and CDR2 is YYDKDF (reference sequence). The CDR3 spans 14 residues. The CDR3 nucleotides read TGTGCCACCAGCACGGACAGGCGGGGGAATGAGCAGTTCTTC. It is translated as CATSTDRRGNEQFF. Supplemented by reference TRBV15 and TRBJ2-1, the full variable domain reads DAMVIQNPRYQVTQFGKPVTLSCSQTLNHNVMYWYQQKSSQAPKLLFHYYDKDFNNEADTPDNFQSRRPNTSFCFLDIRSPGLGDTAMYLCATSTDRRGNEQFFGPGTRLTVL.

There are many counts of this clonotype. The chain employs TRBV7-2 and TRBJ2-3; 13 nucleotides match TRBD2. Germline lookup yields CDR1 SGHTA and CDR2 FQGNSA. Trimming removed 6 bases from V and 3 bases from J; junction bases left unmatched: 3. The CDR3 loop spans 15 amino acids. CDR3 DNA sequence: TGTGCCAGCAGGGGACTAGCGGGGAATACAGATACGCAGTATTTT. Translating gives CASRGLAGNTDTQYF.

This clonotype showed up just a few times. V is TRBV3-1 and J is TRBJ2-3, with D possibly matching TRBD2 (5 bases). Looked up from germline, CDR1 is LGHDT and CDR2 is YNNKEL (reference sequence). This CDR3 has 15 residues. V was shortened by 1 base and J by 0 bases, with 8 bases between the two germline ends. CDR3 sequence (DNA): TGTGCCAGCAGCCAAGCCAGCGGTAGCACAGATACGCAGTATTTT. Residues: CASSQASGSTDTQYF.

Many counts were recorded for this clonotype. The V and J genes are TRBV3-1 and TRBJ2-4; no firm D call. Trimming removed 1 base at V and 9 bases at J, with 7 bases between. CDR1 LGHDT and CDR2 YNNKEL come from the germline V gene (reference sequence). The CDR3 runs to 12 residues. CDR3 sequence reads: CASSQVERIQYF. DNA of the CDR3: TGTGCCAGCAGCCAAGTTGAGCGCATTCAGTACTTC.

A few counts support this clonotype. The chain carries TRBV24-1 and TRBJ2-5; 7 nucleotides agree with TRBD2. The CDR3 extends over 14 amino acids. J was trimmed by 3 bases and V by 4 bases; bases with no gene match: 4. The V gene's germline CDR1 is KGHDR and CDR2 SFDVKD. The CDR3: CATSDGLGEETQYF. The CDR3 region has the DNA TGTGCCACCAGTGACGGACTAGGGGAAGAGACCCAGTACTTC.

V gene TRBV11-2 combines with J gene TRBJ2-4; unclear D gene. Per the germline V gene, CDR1 is SGHAT and CDR2 is FQNNGV. The V and J ends lost 5 bases and 8 bases respectively, with 10 bases between them. CDR3 length: 12 residues. As DNA, the CDR3 is TGTGCCAGCAGCGCCGGTGGTGACATTCAGTACTTC. Encoded protein: CASSAGGDIQYF.

This clonotype was seen only a few times. The chain couples TRBV5-4 to TRBJ1-2; D might be TRBD1 (5 bases). This CDR3 has 14 amino acids. V gave up 3 bases and J gave up 6 bases, with 15 bases separating them. The germline gives CDR1 SGHNT, CDR2 YYREEE (reference sequence). The CDR3 region is CASSYEGTGHGYTF. CDR3 nucleotide sequence: TGTGCCAGCAGCTATGAAGGCACAGGCCATGGCTACACCTTC.

V is TRBV4-1 and J is TRBJ2-5, with TRBD2 as a possible D gene (6 bases). Trimming took off 4 bases at V and 7 bases at J, with 25 bases between the two ends. The CDR3 runs 17 residues. CDR1 and CDR2 (germline): MGHRA, YSYEKL. The CDR3 bases are TGCGCCAGCAGCCCTATAGGGCAGGGACTGACCCAGGGGACCCAGTACTTC. Translation: CASSPIGQGLTQGTQYF.

There are a few counts of this clonotype. The chain uses TRBV20-1 and TRBJ1-2; D is unresolved. Trimming shortened V by 2 bases and J by 8 bases, and 15 bases separated the two germline ends. Per the germline V gene, CDR1 is DFQATT and CDR2 is SNEGSKA (reference sequence). This CDR3 spans 13 amino acids. CDR3 coding DNA: TGCAGTGCTAGAAAGTCCGGCGGGTGGGGCTACACCTTC. Translating gives CSARKSGGWGYTF.

The chain uses TRBV6-5 and TRBJ2-1; 12 bases agree with TRBD2. Germline V lookup: CDR1 MNHEY, CDR2 SVGAGI. After removal of 2 bases from V and 9 bases from J, the junction contained 5 bases not matched to a gene. CDR3 size: 15 residues. The DNA for the CDR3 is TGTGCCAGCAGTTACGAGACTAGCGGGGGATTTGAGCAGTTCTTC. It codes for CASSYETSGGFEQFF.

V gene TRBV28 combines with J gene TRBJ1-5, with 8 bases fitting TRBD1. Looked up from germline, CDR1 is MDHEN and CDR2 is SYDVKM. J gave up 7 bases and V 6 bases, and 8 bases lay outside the gene matches. The CDR3 is 14 residues long. CDR3 in amino acids: CASRTGERRQPQHF. The CDR3 nucleotides read TGTGCCAGCAGGACAGGGGAAAGAAGACAGCCCCAGCATTTT.

The chain joins TRBV7-6 to TRBJ2-3; 9 bases align to TRBD2. Germline V lookup: CDR1 SGHVS, CDR2 FNYEAQ. CDR3 length: 21 amino acids. V lost 1 base and J lost 1; bases outside the gene matches: 18. Here the CDR3 reads CASSLGRSVAGAFYGTDTQYF. In DNA, the CDR3 is TGTGCCAGCAGCTTAGGTCGGAGCGTAGCGGGGGCCTTCTATGGCACAGATACGCAGTATTTT.

This clonotype was counted between two and nine times. In DNA, the CDR3 is TGTGCCAGCACCGATCAAGGCGGGGAGCTGTTTTTT. Amino acids: CASTDQGGELFF. V gene TRBV19 combines with J gene TRBJ2-2; D not resolved. V dropped 9 bases and J dropped 7 bases, with 12 bases sitting between them. Germline V gene lookup returns CDR1 LNHDA and CDR2 SQIVND (reference sequence). This CDR3 is built from 12 residues.

This sequence joins TRBV7-3 and TRBJ2-1, with a weak D call TRBD2 (5 bases). Germline lookup yields CDR1 SGHTA and CDR2 FQGTGA. The ends were cut back, 2 bases at V and 10 bases at J, with 12 bases in the middle. CDR3 size: 13 residues. In DNA form, the CDR3 reads TGTGCCAGCAGCTTACGGGGTTCGGGAGAGCAGTTCTTC. It specifies CASSLRGSGEQFF.

In this sample, this clonotype turned up a few times. The CDR3 DNA reads TGTGCCAGCAGTTTACCTAGCGGGGGGCAAGAGACCCAGTACTTC. It is translated as CASSLPSGGQETQYF. The V and J genes are TRBV28 and TRBJ2-5; 11 bases are a match to TRBD2. The CDR3 length is 15 residues. J lost 2 bases, V lost 2 bases, and 1 base had no gene match. CDR1 and CDR2 from the germline V gene are MDHEN and SYDVKM.

This clonotype was observed a handful of times. The chain combines TRBV18 with TRBJ1-2; unclear D gene. V lost 1 base to trimming and J lost 0 bases, with 21 bases between them. The CDR3 length is 19 residues. Germline V lookup: CDR1 KGHSH, CDR2 LQKENI. As DNA, the CDR3 is TGTGCCAGCTCACCACTACCCCCGGCAAGAGACCTTTCTAACTATGGCTACACCTTC. Translation gives CASSPLPPARDLSNYGYTF.

The gene calls are TRBV12-3 or TRBV12-4 and TRBJ2-2, with TRBD1 as a possible D gene (6 bases). Trimming removed 2 bases from V and 4 bases from J, with 11 bases in between. This CDR3 region has 15 residues. The CDR3 nucleotides are TGTGCCAGCAGTTTACGACAGGCCGGCACCGGGGAGCTGTTTTTT. Amino acids: CASSLRQAGTGELFF.

This rearrangement joins TRBV18 to TRBJ1-5; D possibly corresponds to TRBD1 (6 bases). CDR3 length: 15 amino acids. Trimming pared 1 base from V and 4 bases from J, leaving 11 bases between. The germline gives CDR1 KGHSH, CDR2 LQKENI. The CDR3 here is CASSPLQGVNQPQHF. CDR3 coding DNA: TGTGCCAGCTCACCACTACAGGGTGTTAATCAGCCCCAGCATTTT.